A single sample gave rise to the 27 T cell receptor beta chains below, sequenced in a study of cytomegalovirus exposure and HLA in healthy donors. The PCR employed 60 Vbeta primers together with 13 Jbeta primers. Profiled with immunoSEQ multiplex PCR; TCRdb holds only in-frame clones, not every one. The sample holds about 130,000 clones; about 15% are singletons and the top ten take approximately 2.9%. Sequenced input: PBMCs. The receptors shown here come from a female donor in good health and CMV-seropositive.

The sample holds a few counts of this clone. The chain couples TRBV28 to TRBJ2-7; D call uncertain. This CDR3 region has 12 residues. Trimming removed 3 bases at V and 3 bases at J, with 6 bases between. The germline V gene encodes CDR1 MDHEN and CDR2 SYDVKM. The CDR3 spells CASSFRLYEQYF. CDR3 DNA sequence: TGTGCCAGCAGTTTTAGACTCTACGAGCAGTACTTC.

This sequence joins TRBV27 and TRBJ2-6; no definite D call. The CDR3 is 16 residues long. Trimming pared 1 base from V and 0 bases from J, leaving 7 bases between. From germline, CDR1 is MNHEY and CDR2 SMNVEV (reference sequence). CDR3 DNA: TGTGCCAGCAGTTTATATAGGAGCTCTGGGGCCAACGTCCTGACTTTC. The encoded protein is CASSLYRSSGANVLTF. Supplemented by reference TRBV27 and TRBJ2-6, the full variable domain reads EAQVTQNPRYLITVTGKKLTVTCSQNMNHEYMSWYRQDPGLGLRQIYYSMNVEVTDKGDVPEGYKVSRKEKRNFPLILESPSPNQTSLYFCASSLYRSSGANVLTFGAGSRLTVL.

The rearrangement joins TRBV5-4 to TRBJ2-5; D uncertain. Trimming took 4 bases from V and 4 from J, leaving 8 bases between them. CDR1 is SGHNT, CDR2 YYREEE, per germline (reference sequence). The CDR3 loop spans 12 amino acids. CDR3 region: CASSLPAETQYF. The CDR3 DNA follows: TGTGCCAGCAGCCTACCCGCAGAGACCCAGTACTTC.

The sample holds a few counts of this clone. The chain is built from TRBV10-2 and TRBJ1-5; no definite D call. Germline V CDR1 and CDR2: WSHSY, SAAADI. The CDR3 length is 14 residues. V shed 1 base and J shed 5 bases, with 9 bases lying between them. CDR3 residues: CASSEWAIDQPQHF. The DNA for the CDR3 is TGCGCCAGCAGTGAGTGGGCAATAGATCAGCCCCAGCATTTT.

This clone showed up just a few times. The chain carries TRBV5-4 and TRBJ1-2, with a possible D match to TRBD1 (5 bases). There are 14 residues in the CDR3. The V gene's germline CDR1 is SGHNT and CDR2 YYREEE (reference sequence). Deletions cut 7 bases from V and 4 bases from J, with 17 bases between. In nucleotides, the CDR3 is TGTGCCAGCGGCAGTGATGGGGCCTTCTATGGCTACACCTTC. Its protein is CASGSDGAFYGYTF. The entire variable domain, with the rest obtained from reference TRBV5-4 and TRBJ1-2, is as follows: ETGVTQSPTHLIKTRGQQVTLRCSSQSGHNTVSWYQQALGQGPQFIFQYYREEENGRGNFPPRFSGLQFPNYSSELNVNALELDDSALYLCASGSDGAFYGYTFGSGTRLTVV.

This clone has a handful of counts. The rearrangement links TRBV11-3 to TRBJ2-3; 14 bases map to TRBD2. The trim removed 5 bases at V and 0 bases at J, leaving 4 bases unmatched. The CDR3 length is 17 residues. Germline V gives CDR1 SGHNT, CDR2 YENEEA. The CDR3 DNA reads TGTGCCAGCAGCCTAGGACTAGCGGGGGGCAGCACAGATACGCAGTATTTT. It specifies CASSLGLAGGSTDTQYF.

The chain couples TRBV5-4 to TRBJ2-5, with 10 positions matching TRBD2. V lost 1 base, J lost 3 bases, and 3 bases stayed unmatched. Germline assignment: CDR1 SGHNT and CDR2 YYREEE (reference sequence). The CDR3 has 15 amino acids. The CDR3 region is CASSLRTSGEETQYF. Here the CDR3 DNA reads TGTGCCAGCAGCTTGAGAACTAGCGGGGAAGAGACCCAGTACTTC.

This clone was seen only a few times. DNA of the CDR3: TGTGCCAGCAGTGCAAACCGGGACAGTAACTATGGCTACACCTTC. Its protein product is CASSANRDSNYGYTF. The V and J genes are TRBV2 and TRBJ1-2; the match to TRBD1 covers 7 bases. The trim removed 4 bases at V and 1 base at J, leaving 6 bases unmatched. From germline, CDR1 is SNHLY and CDR2 FYNNEI. This CDR3 has 15 residues.

The chain has TRBV7-2 and TRBJ2-2; 7 bases align to TRBD2. The germline CDR1 and CDR2 sequences are SGHTA and FQGNSA. The junction had 9 bases not matched to a gene; V was cut back by 6 bases and J by 5 bases. The CDR3 sequence is 15 residues long. The CDR3 is CASRVTGGVTGELFF. The CDR3 nucleotides read TGTGCCAGCAGGGTAACGGGAGGAGTAACCGGGGAGCTGTTTTTT.

The J gene is TRBJ2-1, the V gene TRBV27; 13 bases are shared with TRBD2. This CDR3 is built from 18 residues. CDR1 and CDR2 (germline): MNHEY, SMNVEV (reference sequence). Trimming at V came to 2 bases and at J to 4 bases, leaving 8 bases not matched to a gene. The CDR3, as DNA: TGTGCCAGCAGTTTAAGGACTAGCGGGAGAAGGGGATACAATGAGCAGTTCTTC. Amino acids: CASSLRTSGRRGYNEQFF.

In its sample, this clone was seen a few times. The DNA of the CDR3 is TGCAGCGTTGAAGATAGGCAGGGAAAAAGCTACGAGCAGTACTTC. This translates into CSVEDRQGKSYEQYF. The chain carries TRBV29-1 and TRBJ2-7, with D perhaps matching TRBD1 (5 bases). Per the germline V gene, CDR1 is SQVTM and CDR2 is ANQGSEA. CDR3 length: 15 residues. V lost 0 bases to trimming and J lost 3 bases, with 15 bases between them.

The chain recombines TRBV2 with TRBJ2-3, with TRBD2 identical over 8 bases. The length of the CDR3 is 14 residues. V trimming: 11 bases; J trimming: 2 bases; junction bases outside the gene matches: 9. The V gene's germline CDR1 is SNHLY and CDR2 FYNNEI. CDR3 nucleotides: TGTGCCTCCGGGCCCGGGGGGGACACAGATACGCAGTATTTT. Amino acids: CASGPGGDTDTQYF. Full variable domain (rest looked up from reference TRBV2 and TRBJ2-3): EPEVTQTPSHQVTQMGQEVILRCVPISNHLYFYWYRQILGQKVEFLVSFYNNEISEKSEIFDDQFSVERPDGSNFTLKIRSTKLEDSAMYFCASGPGGDTDTQYFGPGTRLTVL.

This chain's CDR3 is CASTHGLAGIYEQYF. The CDR3, as DNA: TGTGCCAGTACCCACGGACTAGCGGGAATCTACGAGCAGTACTTC. The rearrangement joins TRBV2 to TRBJ2-7; TRBD2 matches at 12 bases. The CDR3 has 15 amino acids. The V gene's germline CDR1 is SNHLY and CDR2 FYNNEI. V dropped 9 bases and J dropped 3; count of bases not matched to a gene: 9.

This clone was counted a few times. V usage is TRBV5-1 and J usage is TRBJ2-3; possibly TRBD2 for D (5 bases). Trimming shortened V by 7 bases and J by 3 bases, and 12 bases separated the two germline ends. Per germline, CDR1 SGHRS and CDR2 YFSETQ. CDR3 length: 13 residues. The CDR3 loop reads CASQRRQTDTQYF. For the CDR3, the DNA is TGCGCCAGCCAGCGGAGACAAACAGATACGCAGTATTTT. The full variable domain, in which reference TRBV5-1 and TRBJ2-3 provide the parts outside the CDR3, is KAGVTQTPRYLIKTRGQQVTLSCSPISGHRSVSWYQQTPGQGLQFLFEYFSETQRNKGNFPGRFSGRQFSNSRSEMNVSTLELGDSALYLCASQRRQTDTQYFGPGTRLTVL.

The chain carries TRBV6-6 and TRBJ2-7; a possible D gene is TRBD2 (6 bases). Germline loops: CDR1 MNHNY, CDR2 SVGAGI (reference sequence). The V and J ends lost 2 bases and 1 base respectively, with 15 bases between them. This CDR3 contains 16 residues. CDR3 nucleotide sequence: TGTGCCAGCAGTTACCACACAGGAGGGAAATCCTACGAGCAGTACTTC. This translates into CASSYHTGGKSYEQYF.

This chain uses TRBV28 with TRBJ2-7, with a tentative D call TRBD2 (7 bases). Trimming cost V 5 bases and J 3 bases, with 17 bases left between them. The CDR3 runs 15 residues. Germline CDR1 is MDHEN and CDR2 is SYDVKM. CDR3 sequence reads: CASSPRGTTFYEQYF. In DNA, the CDR3 is TGTGCCAGCAGTCCTAGGGGGACTACCTTCTACGAGCAGTACTTC.

The chain links TRBV2 to TRBJ2-1, with 7 bases matching TRBD1. J gave up 9 bases and V 6 bases, and 17 bases lay outside the gene matches. Germline values: CDR1 SNHLY, CDR2 FYNNEI. The CDR3 is made up of 16 amino acids. Here the CDR3 reads CASSANTGVGEGEQFF. The CDR3 DNA sequence: TGTGCCAGCAGCGCAAATACAGGGGTGGGTGAGGGTGAGCAGTTCTTC.

V gene TRBV9 combines with J gene TRBJ2-7; perhaps TRBD1 as D (5 bases). The CDR3 is 14 residues long. V lost 4 bases and J 2 bases, leaving 13 bases between the germline ends. Germline V lookup: CDR1 SGDLS, CDR2 YYNGEE. Here the CDR3 reads CASSPQGSAYEQYF. Written as DNA, the CDR3 is TGTGCCAGCAGCCCTCAGGGTTCCGCCTACGAGCAGTACTTC.

The CDR3 reads CASGRTSEFNEQFF. The CDR3 region has the DNA TGTGCCAGCGGACGGACTAGCGAATTTAATGAGCAGTTCTTC. The chain carries TRBV7-9 and TRBJ2-1; 9 bases are a match to TRBD2. The CDR3 has 14 residues. Germline V gives CDR1 SEHNR, CDR2 FQNEAQ (reference sequence). V gave up 8 bases and J gave up 7 bases; unmatched junction bases: 9.

The chain has TRBV28 and TRBJ2-7; weak D call: TRBD2 (5 bases). Germline V CDR1 and CDR2: MDHEN, SYDVKM. The CDR3 has 14 amino acids. Trimming removed 5 bases at V and 6 bases at J, with 17 bases between. In DNA, the CDR3 is TGTGCCAGCAGTCCCCAAGGGAGCATAGGCGAGCAGTACTTC. Protein: CASSPQGSIGEQYF.

V gene TRBV9 combines with J gene TRBJ2-5, with 7 bases that match TRBD1. The V gene end was trimmed by 4 bases and the J gene end by 2 bases; junction bases not matched to a gene: 2. Per germline, CDR1 SGDLS and CDR2 YYNGEE. This CDR3 is 13 amino acids long. CDR3 sequence: CASSLGQQETQYF. The CDR3 DNA is TGTGCCAGCAGCCTGGGACAGCAAGAGACCCAGTACTTC.

This clone has just a few counts. The chain joins TRBV5-6 to TRBJ2-7, with TRBD1 matching 8 bases. CDR3 size: 15 residues. Germline CDR1 and CDR2: SGHDT and YYEEEE. The J segment lost 1 base and the V segment lost 0 bases, leaving 3 bases of the junction unmatched. The CDR3 nucleotides are TGTGCCAGCAGCTTGGGGACAGGGAGGTCCTACGAGCAGTACTTC. It encodes CASSLGTGRSYEQYF.

The CDR3 nucleotides read TGTGCCACCAGCAGAGATATTATTGGCGGGGCCAACTATGGCTACACCTTC. Its protein product is CATSRDIIGGANYGYTF. The chain carries TRBV15 and TRBJ1-2; D might be TRBD1 (5 bases). The CDR3 is 17 amino acids. The germline V gene has CDR1 LNHNV and CDR2 YYDKDF (reference sequence). V was shortened by 0 bases and J by 2 bases, with 16 bases between the two germline ends.

This clone has only a few counts. V is TRBV7-2 and J is TRBJ2-7; 9 positions match TRBD1. This CDR3 comprises 15 residues. Trimming cost V 3 bases and J 3 bases; bases outside gene matches: 6. Germline V gene sequence: CDR1 SGHTA, CDR2 FQGNSA. CDR3: CASSFYRGQGYEQYF. CDR3 nucleotide sequence: TGTGCCAGCAGCTTTTACAGGGGGCAGGGCTACGAGCAGTACTTC.

The rearrangement joins TRBV4-1 to TRBJ2-5; D unclear. The DNA end is more similar to TRBJ2-7, so the J call may be wrong. The CDR3 has 13 residues. Germline values: CDR1 MGHRA, CDR2 YSYEKL. The CDR3 is CASSRQAAYEQYF. The CDR3 bases are TGCGCCAGCAGCCGTCAGGCAGCCTACGAGCAGTACTTC.

A few counts support this clone. The J gene is TRBJ1-2, the V gene TRBV30; D is perhaps TRBD1 (5 bases). Germline V gene sequence: CDR1 GTSNPN, CDR2 SVGIG (reference sequence). The CDR3 length is 18 residues. V lost 0 bases and J 4 bases, leaving 24 bases between the germline ends. The CDR3 coding sequence is TGTGCCTGGAGTGTACTGCGGGGGAGGTCAAGTGGTAGCTATGGCTACACCTTC. It yields the protein CAWSVLRGRSSGSYGYTF.

This CDR3 reads CASSFDRIGNTIYF. CDR3 DNA: TGTGCCAGCAGCTTTGACAGGATCGGAAACACCATATATTTT. The rearrangement uses TRBV11-2 and TRBJ1-3; a possible D gene is TRBD1 (6 bases). V lost 3 bases to trimming and J lost 4 bases, with 10 bases between them. From germline, CDR1 is SGHAT and CDR2 FQNNGV. CDR3 length: 14 amino acids. The full variable domain, its missing parts supplied by reference TRBV11-2 and TRBJ1-3, is EAGVAQSPRYKIIEKRQSVAFWCNPISGHATLYWYQQILGQGPKLLIQFQNNGVVDDSQLPKDRFSAERLKGVDSTLKIQPAKLEDSAVYLCASSFDRIGNTIYFGEGSWLTVV.